This T cell receptor (beta chain) was recorded in a study of blood T cell repertoires in COVID-19. Overall study context: T cells, B-cell-depleted T cells, or PBMCs supplied cDNA or gDNA.

In the authors' workflow: Quantification of nucleated cells was approximated via reference gene primer amplification. Clones were read by immunoSEQ multiplex PCR, and TCRdb kept only the in-frame ones, dropping some. Clonal size and the V and J genes are those of that table, whereas D and trimming came from the DNA. The top ten clones hold roughly 3.5% of a sample with about 29,000 clones, roughly 90% of them seen once. The CDR3 contains 19 residues. Germline lookup yields CDR1 SEHNR and CDR2 FQNEAQ (reference sequence). The trim removed 4 bases at V and 1 base at J, leaving 14 bases unmatched. The source of this sequence is a human donor in a cohort sampled during active COVID-19. The chain combines TRBV7-9 with TRBJ2-3, with TRBD2 identical over 10 bases. Sequencing input: peripheral blood. CDR3 sequence reads: CASSSPYVSSGGGTDTQYF. The CDR3 DNA follows: TGTGCCAGCAGCTCGCCATACGTCAGCAGCGGGGGGGGCACAGATACGCAGTATTTT. The full variable domain, with the rest looked up from reference TRBV7-9 and TRBJ2-3, is DTGVSQNPRHKITKRGQNVTFRCDPISEHNRLYWYRQTLGQGPEFLTYFQNEAQLEKSRLLSDRFSAERPKGSFSTLEIQRTEQGDSAMYLCASSSPYVSSGGGTDTQYFGPGTRLTVL.